This T cell receptor (beta chain) was sequenced in a study of T-cell memory formation after mild COVID-19. TCRdb analysed the 5' RACE reads with MiXCR anew, one entry per CDR3 protein. The table has roughly 130,000 distinct CDR3 sequences, approximately 17% seen once; the top ten hold roughly 5%. With regard to this clonotype: Its antigen is not known.

Deletions cut 2 bases from V and 5 bases from J, with 9 bases between. Germline CDR1 KGHSH, CDR2 LQKENI. The CDR3 has 13 amino acids. Study-wide findings and caveats: Contracting CD8+ clones were enriched in EMRA, CD4+ mainly in CM and EM.

The clonotype was recovered from a man younger than 35 who had mild COVID-19 (a few samples of this study predate the infection). Cell type and time point are not known. Material: PBMCs or a T cell subset sorted from them (not recorded which). The chain employs TRBV18 and TRBJ2-5; D is unresolved. The CDR3 DNA sequence: TGTGCCAGCTCACCAGGGGTCGTGGAGACCCAGTACTTC. This encodes CASSPGVVETQYF.